This T cell receptor (beta chain) stems from a study of blood T cell repertoires in COVID-19. The V end lost 3 bases, the J end lost 8 bases, and 11 bases lay between the germline ends. This CDR3 has 13 amino acids. Assay: immunoSEQ multiplex PCR; the TCRdb copy retains only in-frame clones and omits some. In the table there are some 190,000 clones, 80% of which are singletons. Material: peripheral blood. This TCR was sampled from a man in his 60s with acute or convalescent COVID-19. The chain uses TRBV12-3 or TRBV12-4 and TRBJ2-1; a possible D gene is TRBD2 (6 bases). In nucleotides, the CDR3 is TGTGCCAGCAGTTTGTACGGAGGGGATGAGCAGTTCTTC. It codes for CASSLYGGDEQFF.